This T cell receptor (beta chain) was recorded in a study of T-cell memory formation after mild COVID-19 (dated by TCRdb to 2020 to 2023). Notes on the research overall: Most TCR sequence clusters were specific to one of the two donors. The cohort was made up of two young adult volunteers, one female and one male, who were previously healthy. T-cell clones expanding and contracting after mild COVID-19 in a couple of donors were tracked by longitudinal TCRalpha and TCRbeta repertoire sequencing.

What the authors observed across the whole study: Contracting CD4+ clones were found mainly in CM and EM memory subsets, while CD8+ clones were enriched in EMRA. Only a couple of mild cases were covered by the study, and larger cohorts that include severe cases with pre-infection samples were considered necessary. From day 15 to 85, contracting clones showed balanced CD4/CD8 phenotypes, whereas a second wave of clones that expanded from day 15 to 37 leaned towards CD4+. Some responding clones were detected in pre-infection memory, which suggested that pre-existing cross-reactive memory T cells had joined the SARS-CoV-2 response. SARS-CoV-2 specificity was not confirmed for the second-wave clones peaking on day 37.

The CDR3 starts with the cysteine, ends with the phenylalanine, and has 15 residues. CDR3 DNA is the only sequence kept; it has 45 bases, read in frame from the first base. Between the V and J ends, shortened by 5 bases and 4 bases respectively, the junction contains 12 bases. The data were produced on an Illumina NovaSeq 6000. cDNA libraries for TCRalpha and TCRbeta were prepared by 5'RACE using constant-segment primers, with sample barcodes and unique molecular identifiers added. Trizol reagent was used to extract RNA from every sample. The libraries were amplified in two PCR steps, and the second step added a second sample barcode and Illumina TruSeq adapters. The libraries were sequenced on an Illumina NovaSeq using 2 x 150 bp paired-end reads. The authors' pipeline ran thus. The reads were demultiplexed and collapsed into UMI-guided consensus sequences using migec v1.2.7. Using mixcr v2.1.11, UMI consensuses were aligned to TRA and TRB V and J templates and then assembled into clonotypes. A clonotype was counted as expanded or contracted only if both edgeR and NoisET called the change significant, with noise models trained on biological replicates. For edgeR calls, a false discovery rate-adjusted p below 0.01 and a log2 fold-change threshold of 1 were applied. PCA with hierarchical clustering of max-normalized trajectories of the 1000 most abundant clonotypes was used as exploratory dynamics analysis. Separately sequenced CD4+ and CD8+ repertoires were used to assign the CD4 or CD8 phenotype of responding clones. Starting from the raw public reads, TCRdb applied fastp trimming at Q25, assembled clones with MiXCR and retained in-frame beta chains. Under each unique CDR3 protein, matching rows form one entry showing the most common genes and DNA. TCRdb's processing, not the authors' own work, is the source of the V and J calls. The sample table holds about 210,000 distinct CDR3 sequences, of which under 30% were seen once. About 10% of the sample rests with the top ten.

As concerns this clonotype: Its antigen has not been determined. Base-call qualities are not available, and no considerably larger clone is one nucleotide away.

Ficoll-Paque density gradient centrifugation was used to isolate PBMCs. Recombination connected TRBV12-3 or TRBV12-4 to TRBJ2-6; there is no confident call for the D gene. Sample: PBMCs or a T cell subset sorted from them (not recorded which). The sequence came from an adult woman who had mild COVID-19 (a few samples of this study predate the infection). The sample titles of this study are shuffled in the database, so cell type and time point are left out; the donor was told from shared clones. The sequence in DNA is TGTGCCAGCAGTCCGCCCGAGTCCGGGGCCAACGTCCTGACTTTC. This codes for CASSPPESGANVLTF.